The clone carrying this T cell receptor (beta chain) was seen many times. As yet, its antigen is unknown. This specimen belongs to a study of prognosis after radiotherapy for stage I lung cancer. For the study at large: A few patients had oligometastatic NSCLC after their primary tumor was surgically resected, and 15 or so patients had newly diagnosed primary stage I lung tumors. Tumor types were squamous cell carcinoma in more than five patients, adenocarcinoma in twelve. Without exception, patients with non-small cell lung cancer were deemed medically inoperable.

The length of the CDR3 is 15 residues. Germline V gene lookup returns CDR1 SEHNR and CDR2 FQNEAQ (reference sequence). V gave up 3 bases and J gave up 5 bases; unmatched junction bases: 7. Multiplex PCR in two rounds served to amplify TCR beta CDR3 from genomic DNA. The first PCR round targeted every TRBV and TRBJ gene with specific primers. One entry per CDR3 protein results from TCRdb running MiXCR on the multiplex PCR reads. The sample contains 59,000 or so distinct CDR3 sequences, around 27% of which appear only once. Overall study results and limits: Diminished Shannon entropy following stereotactic body radiation therapy characterized patients who developed distant metastases.

This TCR was recovered from a donor of 50 years or more with non-small cell lung cancer. V gene TRBV7-9 combines with J gene TRBJ2-5; 9 positions match TRBD1. The sample here was PBMCs, taken before or after stereotactic body radiation therapy (not recorded which). CDR3 nucleotide sequence: TGTGCCAGCAGCTTCGGGACAGGGAGGACGGAGACCCAGTACTTC. Protein sequence: CASSFGTGRTETQYF.